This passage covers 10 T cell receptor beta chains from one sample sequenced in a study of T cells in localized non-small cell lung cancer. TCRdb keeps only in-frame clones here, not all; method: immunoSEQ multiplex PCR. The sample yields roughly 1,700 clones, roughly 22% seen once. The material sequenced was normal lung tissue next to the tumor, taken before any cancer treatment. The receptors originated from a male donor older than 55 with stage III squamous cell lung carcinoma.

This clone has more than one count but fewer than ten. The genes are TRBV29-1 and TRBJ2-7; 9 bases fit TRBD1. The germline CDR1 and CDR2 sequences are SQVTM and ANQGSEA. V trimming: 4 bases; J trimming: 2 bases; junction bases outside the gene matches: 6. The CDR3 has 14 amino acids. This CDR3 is CSVGGQGPPYEQYF. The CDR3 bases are TGCAGCGTTGGGGGACAGGGTCCCCCCTACGAGCAGTACTTC.

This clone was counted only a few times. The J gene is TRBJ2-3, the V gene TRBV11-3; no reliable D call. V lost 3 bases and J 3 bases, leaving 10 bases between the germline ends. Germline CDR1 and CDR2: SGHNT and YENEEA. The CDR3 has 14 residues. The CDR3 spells CASSLGKPTDTQYF. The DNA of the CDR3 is TGTGCCAGCAGCTTGGGGAAACCTACAGATACGCAGTATTTT.

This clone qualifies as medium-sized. In DNA, the CDR3 is TGTGCCAGCAGCGTAGGCGGGAACGCCTACGAGCAGTACTTC. Translation gives CASSVGGNAYEQYF. This sequence joins TRBV9 and TRBJ2-7; tentative D call: TRBD2 (6 bases). CDR3 length: 14 residues. V shed 0 bases and J shed 2 bases, with 9 bases lying between them. The germline V gene has CDR1 SGDLS and CDR2 YYNGEE.

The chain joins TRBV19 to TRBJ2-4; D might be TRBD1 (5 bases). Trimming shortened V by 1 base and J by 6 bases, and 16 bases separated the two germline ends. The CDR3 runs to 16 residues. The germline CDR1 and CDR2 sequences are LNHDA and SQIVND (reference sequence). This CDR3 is CASSIGKRAGANIQYF. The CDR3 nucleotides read TGTGCCAGTAGTATAGGGAAACGGGCTGGGGCAAACATTCAGTACTTC.

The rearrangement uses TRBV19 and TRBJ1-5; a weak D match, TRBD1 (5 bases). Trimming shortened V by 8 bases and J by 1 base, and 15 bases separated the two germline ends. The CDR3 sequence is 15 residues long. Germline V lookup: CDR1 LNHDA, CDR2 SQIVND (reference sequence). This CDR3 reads CASSSGSESNQPQHF. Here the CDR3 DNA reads TGTGCCAGTTCATCAGGGAGCGAAAGCAATCAGCCCCAGCATTTT.

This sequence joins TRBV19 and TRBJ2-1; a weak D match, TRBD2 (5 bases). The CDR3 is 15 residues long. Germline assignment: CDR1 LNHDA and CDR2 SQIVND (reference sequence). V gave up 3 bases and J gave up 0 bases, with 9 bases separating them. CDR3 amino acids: CASSIISGSYNEQFF. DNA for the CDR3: TGTGCCAGTAGTATTATAAGCGGCTCCTACAATGAGCAGTTCTTC.

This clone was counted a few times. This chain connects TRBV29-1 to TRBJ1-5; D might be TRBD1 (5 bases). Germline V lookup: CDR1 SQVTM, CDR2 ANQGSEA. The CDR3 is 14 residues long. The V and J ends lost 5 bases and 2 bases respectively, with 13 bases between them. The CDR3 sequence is CSVRAGPGNQPQHF. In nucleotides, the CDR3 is TGCAGCGTTAGGGCAGGGCCTGGCAATCAGCCCCAGCATTTT.

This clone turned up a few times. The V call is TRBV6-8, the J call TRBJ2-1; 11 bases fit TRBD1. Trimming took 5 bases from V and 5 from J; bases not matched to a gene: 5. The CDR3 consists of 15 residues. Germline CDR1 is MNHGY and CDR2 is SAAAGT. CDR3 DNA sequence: TGTGCCAGCAGTACCCGGGACAGGGGGGACAATGAGCAGTTCTTC. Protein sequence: CASSTRDRGDNEQFF.

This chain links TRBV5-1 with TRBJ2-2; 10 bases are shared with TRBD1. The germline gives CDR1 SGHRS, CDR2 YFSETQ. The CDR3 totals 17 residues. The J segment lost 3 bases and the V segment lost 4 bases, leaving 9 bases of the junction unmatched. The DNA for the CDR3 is TGCGCCAGCAGCCCGAACCCCGGGACAGGGGACACCGGGGAGCTGTTTTTT. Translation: CASSPNPGTGDTGELFF.

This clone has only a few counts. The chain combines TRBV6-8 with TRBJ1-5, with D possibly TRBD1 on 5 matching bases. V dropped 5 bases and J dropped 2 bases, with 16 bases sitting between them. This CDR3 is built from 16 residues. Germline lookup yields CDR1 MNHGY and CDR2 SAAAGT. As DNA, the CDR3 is TGTGCCAGCAGTGATCGAAGGGGATATGGCAATCAGCCCCAGCATTTT. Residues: CASSDRRGYGNQPQHF.